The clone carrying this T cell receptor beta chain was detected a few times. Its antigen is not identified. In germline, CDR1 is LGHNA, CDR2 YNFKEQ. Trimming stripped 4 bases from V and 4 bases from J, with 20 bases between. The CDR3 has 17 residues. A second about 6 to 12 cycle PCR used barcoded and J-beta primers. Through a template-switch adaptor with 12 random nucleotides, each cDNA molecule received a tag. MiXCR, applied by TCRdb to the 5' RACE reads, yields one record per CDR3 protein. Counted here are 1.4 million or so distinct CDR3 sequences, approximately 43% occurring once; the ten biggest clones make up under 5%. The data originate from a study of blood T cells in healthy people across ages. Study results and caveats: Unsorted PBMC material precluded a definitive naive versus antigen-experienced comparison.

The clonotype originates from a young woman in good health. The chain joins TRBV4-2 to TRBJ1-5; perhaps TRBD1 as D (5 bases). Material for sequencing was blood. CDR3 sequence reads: CASSRDWTVEGNQPQHF. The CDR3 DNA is TGTGCCAGCAGCCGAGATTGGACCGTCGAGGGGAATCAGCCCCAGCATTTT.